The source of this T cell receptor beta chain is a study of regulatory T cells in long-lasting Graves disease. Assembly of TCR beta libraries relied on iRepertoire HTBI primers together with Arm-PCR of CDR3 regions. TCRdb re-derived calls from the multiplex PCR reads in MiXCR, one entry per CDR3 protein. The sample has under 500,000 distinct CDR3 sequences; less than 25% are singletons. This clonotype came up many times. The time point: persistent/refractory GD, antithyroid drugs over 5 years with positive TRAb. There was RNA extracted from PBMCs, and the TCR library was made from it. EDTA tubes held approximately 10 milliliters of peripheral blood from each patient. The CDR3 totals 17 residues. With V trimmed by 3 bases and J by 0 bases, 11 bases remained unmatched. The germline V gene has CDR1 SGHVS and CDR2 FQNEAQ.

The V gene is TRBV7-8, the J gene TRBJ2-7; 7 bases match TRBD2. This sequence was found in a female donor with Graves disease. Here the sequenced sample was peripheral blood mononuclear cells (PBMCs), taken when the disease was refractory, from a patient treated with antithyroid drugs. This chain's CDR3 is CASSFSRGGGSSYEQYF. The CDR3 DNA reads as TGTGCCAGCAGCTTTAGTCGTGGCGGGGGTAGCTCCTACGAGCAGTACTTC.